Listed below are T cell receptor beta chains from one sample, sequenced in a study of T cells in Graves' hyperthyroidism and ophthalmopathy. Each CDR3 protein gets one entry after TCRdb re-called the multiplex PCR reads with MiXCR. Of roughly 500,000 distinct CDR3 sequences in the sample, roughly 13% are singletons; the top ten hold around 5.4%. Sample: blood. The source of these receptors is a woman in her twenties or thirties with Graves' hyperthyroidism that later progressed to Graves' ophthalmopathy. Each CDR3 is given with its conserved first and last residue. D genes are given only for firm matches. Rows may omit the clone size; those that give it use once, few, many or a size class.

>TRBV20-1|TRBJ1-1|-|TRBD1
TGCAGTGCTAGAGCGGGACAGGGCTCGAGGTACACTGAAGCTTTCTTT
CSARAGQGSRYTEAFF
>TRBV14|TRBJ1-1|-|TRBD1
TGTGCCAGCAGCCCCCGGGCAGGGGGCTACACTGAAGCTTTCTTT
CASSPRAGGYTEAFF
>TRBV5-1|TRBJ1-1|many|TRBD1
TGCGCCAGCAGCTCGGGACAGGTGGACACTGAAGCTTTCTTT
CASSSGQVDTEAFF
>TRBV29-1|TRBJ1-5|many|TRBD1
TGCAGCGTCCGGGACAGCCCCAATCAGCCCCAGCATTTT
CSVRDSPNQPQHF
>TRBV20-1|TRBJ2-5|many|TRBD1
TGCAGTGCTACCCGGACAGGGGTGGAGACCCAGTACTTC
CSATRTGVETQYF
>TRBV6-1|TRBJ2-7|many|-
TGTGCCAGCACCAGGGGAGGTTACGAGCAGTACTTC
CASTRGGYEQYF
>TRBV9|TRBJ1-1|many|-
TGTGCCAGCAGCGTAGAGGGGCAGGGAAGAGAAGCTTTCTTT
CASSVEGQGREAFF
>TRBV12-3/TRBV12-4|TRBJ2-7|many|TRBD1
TGTGCCAGCACCTTCCGGACAGGGGCCGTGGAGCAGTACTTC
CASTFRTGAVEQYF
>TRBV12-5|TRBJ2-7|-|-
TGTGCTAGTGGGGACGGATACGAGCAGTACTTC
CASGDGYEQYF
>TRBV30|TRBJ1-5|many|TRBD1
TGTGCCTGGAGACCGACAGGGGGCAATCAGCCCCAGCATTTT
CAWRPTGGNQPQHF
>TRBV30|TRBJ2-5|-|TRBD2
TGTGCCTGGAGTGGGGGTCGAGCGGGAGTCCAAGAGACCCAGTACTTC
CAWSGGRAGVQETQYF
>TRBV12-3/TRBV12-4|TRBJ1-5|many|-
TGTGCCAGCAGTCTCTCAGGAAGAAATCAGCCCCAGCATTTT
CASSLSGRNQPQHF
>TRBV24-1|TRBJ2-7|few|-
TGTGCCACCAGTGATTTGTTCGAGCAGTACTTC
CATSDLFEQYF
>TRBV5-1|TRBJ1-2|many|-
TGCGCCAGCAGCTTGACGTCCCTCTATGGCTACACCTTC
CASSLTSLYGYTF
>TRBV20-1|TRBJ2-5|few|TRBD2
TGCAGTGCTAGAGATGGGCGGGAGGCAGAGACCCAGTACTTC
CSARDGREAETQYF
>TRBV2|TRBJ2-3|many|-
TGTGCCAGCAATCGGGGGGCGGGAGGCACAGATACGCAGTATTTT
CASNRGAGGTDTQYF
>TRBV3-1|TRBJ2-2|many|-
TGTGCCAGCAGCCAAACGAATACCGGGGAGCTGTTTTTT
CASSQTNTGELFF
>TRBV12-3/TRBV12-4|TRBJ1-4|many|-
TGTGCCAGCAGTTTAATCGGTGGATATGCAACTAATGAAAAACTGTTTTTT
CASSLIGGYATNEKLFF
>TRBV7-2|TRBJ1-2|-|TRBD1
TGTGCCAGCAGCTGGGGGGTGGGGACAGGGGAGTTTGGCTACACCTTC
CASSWGVGTGEFGYTF
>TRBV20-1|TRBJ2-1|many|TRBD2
TGCAGTGCTAGAGCCACTAGCGGGAGTTTAGGGTATGAGCAGTTCTTC
CSARATSGSLGYEQFF
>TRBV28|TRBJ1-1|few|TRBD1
TGTGCCAGCAGTTTGGGGCAGGGGGCAGCTTTCTTT
CASSLGQGAAFF
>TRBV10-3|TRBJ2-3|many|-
TGTGCCATCAGTGAAGGCAGCACTAGCACAGATACGCAGTATTTT
CAISEGSTSTDTQYF
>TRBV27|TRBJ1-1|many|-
TGTGCCAGCAGTTACAGCGATAACACTGAAGCTTTCTTT
CASSYSDNTEAFF
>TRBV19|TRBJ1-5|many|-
TGTGCCAGTAGTATAGTAGGGTACGGCAATCAGCCCCAGCATTTT
CASSIVGYGNQPQHF
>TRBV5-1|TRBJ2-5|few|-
TGCGCCAGCAGCTTGGGTCGGACTGAGACCCAGTACTTC
CASSLGRTETQYF
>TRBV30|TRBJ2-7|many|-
TGTGCCTGGGGAGTAGAGGGGGGTTCCTACGAGCAGTACTTC
CAWGVEGGSYEQYF
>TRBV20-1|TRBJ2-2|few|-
TGCAGTGCTGGAAGGGTCGGGGAGCTGTTTTTT
CSAGRVGELFF
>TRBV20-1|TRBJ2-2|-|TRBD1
TGCAGTGCGAGAAAGGAACAGGGGCCCGGGGAGCTGTTTTTT
CSARKEQGPGELFF